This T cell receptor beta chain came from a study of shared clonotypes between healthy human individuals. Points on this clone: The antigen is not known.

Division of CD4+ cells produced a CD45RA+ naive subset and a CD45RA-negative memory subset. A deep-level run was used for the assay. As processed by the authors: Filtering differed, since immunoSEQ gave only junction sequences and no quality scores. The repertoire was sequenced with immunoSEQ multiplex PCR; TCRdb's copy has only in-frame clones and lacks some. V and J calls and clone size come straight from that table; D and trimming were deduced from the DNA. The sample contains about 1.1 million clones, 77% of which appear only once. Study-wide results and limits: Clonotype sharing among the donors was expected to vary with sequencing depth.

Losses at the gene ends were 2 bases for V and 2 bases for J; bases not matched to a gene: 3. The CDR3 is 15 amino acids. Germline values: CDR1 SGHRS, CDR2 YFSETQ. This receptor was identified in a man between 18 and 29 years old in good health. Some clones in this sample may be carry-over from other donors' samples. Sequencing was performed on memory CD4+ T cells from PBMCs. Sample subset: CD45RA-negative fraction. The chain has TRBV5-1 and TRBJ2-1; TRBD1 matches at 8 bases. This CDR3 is CASSLGDRPYNEQFF. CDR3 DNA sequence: TGCGCCAGCAGCTTAGGGGACAGGCCCTACAATGAGCAGTTCTTC.